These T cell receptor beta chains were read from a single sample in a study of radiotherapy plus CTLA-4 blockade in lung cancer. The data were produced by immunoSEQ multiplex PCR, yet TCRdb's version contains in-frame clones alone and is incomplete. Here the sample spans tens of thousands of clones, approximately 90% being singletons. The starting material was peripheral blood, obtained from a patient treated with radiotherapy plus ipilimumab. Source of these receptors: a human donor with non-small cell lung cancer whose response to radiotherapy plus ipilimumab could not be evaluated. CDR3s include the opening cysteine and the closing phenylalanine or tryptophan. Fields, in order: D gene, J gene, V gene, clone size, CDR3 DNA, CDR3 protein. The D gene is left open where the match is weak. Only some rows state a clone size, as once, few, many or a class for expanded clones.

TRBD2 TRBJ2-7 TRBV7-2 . TGTGCCAGCAGCTTAGGGAGGGAAGGGGGACTAGCGCCCCCCCGTCACTTC CASSLGREGGLAPPRHF
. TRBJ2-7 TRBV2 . TGTGCCAGCGGGAGGCGGGGCCCCTCTTACGAGCAGTACTTC CASGRRGPSYEQYF
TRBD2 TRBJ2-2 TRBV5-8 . TGTGCCAGCAGCCCTAGGACTAGACCTAACACCGGGGAGCTGTTTTTT CASSPRTRPNTGELFF
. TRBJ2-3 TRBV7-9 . TGTGCCAGCAGCTTAGCGCAGGATTCCTCGCAGTATTTT CASSLAQDSSQYF
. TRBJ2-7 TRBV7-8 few TGTGCCAGCAGCTTAGGGCGGGACCTGTACGAGCAGTACTTC CASSLGRDLYEQYF
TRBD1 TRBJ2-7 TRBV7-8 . TGTGCCAGCAGCTTGGGGACAGGAGCCTACGAGCAGTACTTC CASSLGTGAYEQYF
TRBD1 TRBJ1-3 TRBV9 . TGTGCCAGCAGCTCGCGATCAGGGGGATCTGGAAACACCATATATTTT CASSSRSGGSGNTIYF
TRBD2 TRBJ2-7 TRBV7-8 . TGTGCCAGCAGCAGCTTGGGACTAGCGGCCTCCGAGCAGTACTTC CASSSLGLAASEQYF
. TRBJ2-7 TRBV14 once TGTGCCAGCAGCCAAGTGGGCAGTGTTCCCCGCGAGCAGTACTTC CASSQVGSVPREQYF
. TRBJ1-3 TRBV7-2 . TGTGCCAGCAGCCCCGGTCCAGGGTCTGGAAACACCATATATTTT CASSPGPGSGNTIYF
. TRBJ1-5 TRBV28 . TGTGCCAGCAGTTTAGCGAGCCCGCCCCAGCATTTT CASSLASPPQHF
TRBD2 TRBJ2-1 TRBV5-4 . TGTGCCAGCAGCTTAAGGCTAGCGGGAGGACCAAATGAGCAGTTCTTC CASSLRLAGGPNEQFF
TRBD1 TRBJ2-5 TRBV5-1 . TGCGCCAGCAGCGGGACGGGACAGATTATAGAAGAGACCCAGTACTTC CASSGTGQIIEETQYF
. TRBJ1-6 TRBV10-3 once TGTGCCATCAGTGAGTCAGTAGGGGTGGGGTATTCACCCCTCCACTTT CAISESVGVGYSPLHF
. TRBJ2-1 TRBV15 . TGTGCCACCAGCAGGGGGGACTTCGCCAATGAGCAGTTCTTC CATSRGDFANEQFF
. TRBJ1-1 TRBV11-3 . TGTGCCAGCAGCCGGGGCGGGGCTGAAGCTTTCTTT CASSRGGAEAFF
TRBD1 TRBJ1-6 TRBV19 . TGTGCCAGTAGGATGGACAGGGGTTATAATTCACCCCTCCACTTT CASRMDRGYNSPLHF
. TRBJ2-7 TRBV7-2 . TGTGCCAGCAGCTTAGGTGCAGCGCCTGCTTACGAGCAGTACTTC CASSLGAAPAYEQYF
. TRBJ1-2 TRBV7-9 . TGTGCCAGCACCGAACACCACGGCTACACCTTC CASTEHHGYTF
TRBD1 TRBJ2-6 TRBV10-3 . TGTGCCATCAGGGCCTTCACCGGGACAGGGAGCTCTGGGGCCAACGTCCTGACTTTC CAIRAFTGTGSSGANVLTF
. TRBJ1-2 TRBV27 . TGTGCCAGCAGTCCGCACCTTATCTCACAGGGTACGCATGGCTACACCTTC CASSPHLISQGTHGYTF
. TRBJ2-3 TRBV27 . TGTGCCAGCAACCCGGGACTCCGCACAGATACGCAGTATTTT CASNPGLRTDTQYF
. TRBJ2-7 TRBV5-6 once TGTGCCAGCAGCTTGCGAAGCCCTCTGCACGAGCAGTACTTC CASSLRSPLHEQYF
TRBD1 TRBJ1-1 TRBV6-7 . TGTGCCAGCCCCCTAATTTCCGGGACAGAGAGGACTGAAGCTTTCTTT CASPLISGTERTEAFF
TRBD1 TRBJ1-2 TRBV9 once TGTGCCAGCAGCGTAACTCCATGGACAGGGAAAACTAACTATGGCTACACCTTC CASSVTPWTGKTNYGYTF
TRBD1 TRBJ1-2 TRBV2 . TGTGCCAGCAGTGAATTCGGGACAGGCGTCTATGGCTACACCTTC CASSEFGTGVYGYTF
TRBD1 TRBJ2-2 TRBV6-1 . TGTGCCAGCAGTGACGAGGGGGCGCGAACCGGGGAGCTGTTTTTT CASSDEGARTGELFF
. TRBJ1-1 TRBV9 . TGTGCCAGCAGCGCGACAGAAATAAACACTGAAGCTTTCTTT CASSATEINTEAFF
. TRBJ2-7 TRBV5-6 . TGTGCCAGCAGCTTGCAGGGGCAGAGAGAGCAGTACTTC CASSLQGQREQYF
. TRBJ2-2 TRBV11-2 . TGTGCCAGCAGCCCGACTAGGTCCACCGGGGAGCTGTTTTTT CASSPTRSTGELFF
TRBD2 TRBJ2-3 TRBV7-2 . TGTGCCAGCAGCTTAAGACTAGCGGGGGCCCTCACAGATACGCAGTATTTT CASSLRLAGALTDTQYF
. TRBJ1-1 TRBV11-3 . TGTGCCAGCAGCAAACAGGGCGAGAACACTGAAGCTTTCTTT CASSKQGENTEAFF
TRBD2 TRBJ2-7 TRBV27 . TGTGCCAGCAGGGAGCTAGCGGGAGTCACCTACGAGCAGTACTTC CASRELAGVTYEQYF
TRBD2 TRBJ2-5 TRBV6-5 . TGTGCCAGCAGTTACTGGGGGCGGGAGGGCCCGGAGACCCAGTACTTC CASSYWGREGPETQYF
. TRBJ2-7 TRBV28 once TGTGCCAGCTACCGTAGCGCCTACGAGCAGTACTTC CASYRSAYEQYF
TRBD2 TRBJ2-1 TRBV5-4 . TGTGCCAGCAATTCAAGGGGCGGGGGCTACAATGAGCAGTTCTTC CASNSRGGGYNEQFF
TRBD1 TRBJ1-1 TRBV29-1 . TGCAGCGTCGCCCCGGGACAGGTCCCGAACACTGAAGCTTTCTTT CSVAPGQVPNTEAFF
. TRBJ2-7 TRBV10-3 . TGTGCCATCTCACGGACAGACTACGAGCAGTACTTC CAISRTDYEQYF
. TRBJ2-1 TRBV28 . TGTGCCAGCAGTTTGGGGGGAAATGCTTACAATGAGCAGTTCTTC CASSLGGNAYNEQFF
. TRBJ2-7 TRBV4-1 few TGCGCCAGCAGCGGGAGTGGCTACGAGCAGTACTTC CASSGSGYEQYF
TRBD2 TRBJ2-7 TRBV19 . TGTGCCAGTAGTGGAAGACTAGCGGGAGGGCCAGGGGAGCAGTACTTC CASSGRLAGGPGEQYF
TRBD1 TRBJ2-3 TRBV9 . TGTGCCAGCAGCGTTGGGACAGGGCCGTTAGATACGCAGTATTTT CASSVGTGPLDTQYF
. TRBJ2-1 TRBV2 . TGTGCCAGCAGCGAAATGGGAGGCAATGAGCAGTTCTTC CASSEMGGNEQFF
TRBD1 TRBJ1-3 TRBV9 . TGTGTCAGCAGCGCCGGACAGGGGGGATTGGACACCATATATTTT CVSSAGQGGLDTIYF
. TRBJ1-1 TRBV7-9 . TGTGCCAGCAGCCTACAGAGATACACTGAAGCTTTCTTT CASSLQRYTEAFF
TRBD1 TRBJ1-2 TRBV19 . TGTGCCAGTAGTATAGCCCCGGACAGGGACTATGGCTACACCTTC CASSIAPDRDYGYTF
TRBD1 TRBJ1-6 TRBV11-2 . TGTGCCAGCAGCTGGGACAGTTATAATTCACCCCTCCACTTT CASSWDSYNSPLHF